The 21 T cell receptor beta chains reported below all come from one sample, sequenced in a study of a mutant IDH1 vaccine in newly diagnosed glioma. Time point noted: week 35, safety follow-up. Doses of 300 ug of mutant IDH1 20-mer peptide were given with topical imiquimod. Here immunoSEQ multiplex PCR was the method, and the copy in TCRdb shows in-frame clones only, minus some. The table lists roughly 32,000 clones, roughly 80% of them singletons, with about 9.3% in the top ten. Antigen specificity for these receptors is unknown. Specimen: PBMCs, collected from a glioma patient whose treatment included an IDH1 peptide vaccine. The source is a young woman with glioma. Some clones in this sample may be carry-over from other donors' samples.

The V call is TRBV30, the J call TRBJ2-7; D tentatively reads TRBD1 or TRBD2 (5 bases each). V was cut by 0 bases and J by 5 bases, with 11 bases left in between. Per germline, CDR1 GTSNPN and CDR2 SVGIG (reference sequence). This CDR3 comprises 13 residues. The CDR3 bases are TGTGCCTGGAGTGTACGCAGGGACCACGAGCAGTACTTC. It encodes CAWSVRRDHEQYF.

V usage is TRBV4-1 and J usage is TRBJ1-3; TRBD1 aligns across 8 bases. V shed 3 bases, J shed 1 base, and the junction held 2 bases outside the gene matches. The CDR3 runs 15 residues. Germline V lookup: CDR1 MGHRA, CDR2 YSYEKL. The chain's CDR3 is CASSQTGASGNTIYF. CDR3 sequence (DNA): TGCGCCAGCAGCCAGACAGGGGCTTCTGGAAACACCATATATTTT.

The chain is built from TRBV18 and TRBJ1-1; D uncertain. This CDR3 comprises 13 residues. The V end was cut by 3 bases, the J end by 4 bases, with 9 bases between. Per germline, CDR1 KGHSH and CDR2 LQKENI. This CDR3 reads CASSPSESTEAFF. In nucleotides, the CDR3 is TGTGCCAGCTCACCTTCTGAAAGCACTGAAGCTTTCTTT.

This chain links TRBV5-6 with TRBJ1-2; D is uncertain. V was clipped by 1 base and J by 4 bases, with 11 bases between them. CDR1 is SGHDT and CDR2 is YYEEEE in the germline V gene. CDR3 length: 14 residues. The CDR3 DNA is TGTGCCAGCAGCTTGACCGGCGATCCCTATGGCTACACCTTC. As protein: CASSLTGDPYGYTF.

V and J are TRBV6-6 and TRBJ2-3; 7 bases align to TRBD1. Germline CDR1 reads MNHNY; CDR2 reads SVGAGI (reference sequence). This CDR3 contains 12 residues. The trim removed 10 bases at V and 2 bases at J, leaving 3 bases unmatched. The CDR3 DNA sequence: TGTGCCATTACAGGGGACACAGATACGCAGTATTTT. This codes for CAITGDTDTQYF.

CDR3 sequence: CAWTLSRGANSPLHF. CDR3 DNA: TGTGCCTGGACCCTGTCCAGGGGCGCGAATTCACCCCTCCACTTT. The chain uses TRBV30 and TRBJ1-6; D is perhaps TRBD1 (6 bases). The germline gives CDR1 GTSNPN, CDR2 SVGIG (reference sequence). Trimming pared 4 bases from V and 7 bases from J, leaving 17 bases between. This CDR3 is 15 amino acids long.

This sequence joins TRBV9 and TRBJ1-1; D unresolved. Germline V gene sequence: CDR1 SGDLS, CDR2 YYNGEE. The CDR3 runs 13 residues. V lost 0 bases and J 12 bases, leaving 15 bases between the germline ends. The CDR3 reads CASSVVQVPHPFF. CDR3 coding DNA: TGTGCCAGCAGCGTAGTCCAAGTACCTCACCCTTTCTTT. The whole variable domain, filled in from reference TRBV9 and TRBJ1-1, reads DSGVTQTPKHLITATGQRVTLRCSPRSGDLSVYWYQQSLDQGLQFLIQYYNGEERAKGNILERFSAQQFPDLHSELNLSSLELGDSALYFCASSVVQVPHPFFGQGTRLTVV.

V gene TRBV4-1 combines with J gene TRBJ1-2, with 8 bases aligning to TRBD1. Per germline, CDR1 MGHRA and CDR2 YSYEKL. This CDR3 is built from 18 residues. V lost 1 base to trimming and J lost 4 bases; unmatched junction nucleotides: 14. The CDR3 DNA reads TGCGCCAGCAGCCAAGGAGCTTGGGAGACAGGGGATGTCTATGGCTACACCTTC. Translated, it gives CASSQGAWETGDVYGYTF.

The chain uses TRBV27 and TRBJ1-2; tentative D call: TRBD1 (6 bases). Trimming pared 6 bases from V and 3 bases from J, leaving 11 bases between. This CDR3 is built from 13 residues. Germline loops: CDR1 MNHEY, CDR2 SMNVEV (reference sequence). CDR3 nucleotides: TGTGCCAGCAGGGAAGGGGGGGACTATGGCTACACCTTC. Translation: CASREGGDYGYTF.

This clone has only a few counts. The genes are TRBV7-9 and TRBJ2-5; the D gene is possibly TRBD1 (6 bases). V was cut by 2 bases and J by 5 bases, with 9 bases left in between. Germline loops: CDR1 SEHNR, CDR2 FQNEAQ (reference sequence). The CDR3 sequence is 13 residues long. CDR3 coding DNA: TGTGCCAGCAGCTTACAGGGGACGGAGACCCAGTACTTC. It yields the protein CASSLQGTETQYF. Using reference TRBV7-9 and TRBJ2-5 for the parts outside the CDR3, the full variable domain is DTGVSQNPRHKITKRGQNVTFRCDPISEHNRLYWYRQTLGQGPEFLTYFQNEAQLEKSRLLSDRFSAERPKGSFSTLEIQRTEQGDSAMYLCASSLQGTETQYFGPGTRLLVL.

The chain has TRBV19 and TRBJ2-5, with TRBD2 matching 9 bases. V gave up 8 bases and J gave up 5 bases; unmatched junction bases: 15. The length of the CDR3 is 16 residues. Germline V gene lookup returns CDR1 LNHDA and CDR2 SQIVND (reference sequence). CDR3 DNA sequence: TGTGCCAGTCGATCTAGCGGGGCAGCGGCTTGGGAGACCCAGTACTTC. It codes for CASRSSGAAAWETQYF.

The V gene is TRBV18, the J gene TRBJ1-3; weak D call: TRBD1 (5 bases). The CDR3 is made up of 16 amino acids. Germline CDR1 KGHSH, CDR2 LQKENI. Trimming cost V 3 bases and J 0 bases, with 12 bases left between them. The chain's CDR3 is CASSPRTGGSGNTIYF. In nucleotides, the CDR3 is TGTGCCAGCTCACCTCGGACCGGGGGCTCTGGAAACACCATATATTTT.

This clone was recorded once. The gene calls are TRBV5-1 and TRBJ2-1; 8 nucleotides match TRBD2. The V gene's germline CDR1 is SGHRS and CDR2 YFSETQ. The CDR3 runs 16 residues. The V and J ends lost 4 bases and 10 bases, in that order; junction bases with no gene match: 16. The CDR3 DNA follows: TGCGCCAGCAGCCCTATCCCGGGACTAGAGGGAAAGGAGCAGTTCTTC. It codes for CASSPIPGLEGKEQFF.

The chain employs TRBV6-1 and TRBJ1-5, with D perhaps TRBD1 (5 bases). The V gene's germline CDR1 is MNHNS and CDR2 SASEGT. Trimming stripped 2 bases from V and 3 bases from J, with 17 bases between. The CDR3 extends over 17 amino acids. In DNA, the CDR3 is TGTGCCAGCAGTGAATGGATGGGGGAAGGGGACAATCAGCCCCAGCATTTT. Translation gives CASSEWMGEGDNQPQHF.

This chain joins TRBV7-2 and TRBJ2-5; 7 bases map to TRBD2. J lost 5 bases, V lost 4 bases, and 7 bases had no gene match. The germline V gene has CDR1 SGHTA and CDR2 FQGNSA. The CDR3 loop spans 14 amino acids. CDR3 sequence (DNA): TGTGCCAGCAGCTCCTATAGCGGGTATGAGACCCAGTACTTC. The encoded protein is CASSSYSGYETQYF. The full variable domain, rest sourced from reference TRBV7-2 and TRBJ2-5, is GAGVSQSPSNKVTEKGKDVELRCDPISGHTALYWYRQSLGQGLEFLIYFQGNSAPDKSGLPSDRFSAERTGGSVSTLTIQRTQQEDSAVYLCASSSYSGYETQYFGPGTRLLVL.

This chain joins TRBV5-1 and TRBJ2-7; TRBD2 matches at 9 bases. CDR3 length equals 14 residues. The germline V gene has CDR1 SGHRS and CDR2 YFSETQ. With 4 bases clipped from V and 7 bases from J, the junction kept 9 bases outside the gene matches. CDR3: CASSPAGGKGEQYF. DNA of the CDR3: TGCGCCAGCAGCCCGGCGGGGGGGAAGGGTGAGCAGTACTTC.

The CDR3 DNA sequence: TGTGCCAGCGCGCCGGGGAGCTCCTACGAGCAGTACTTC. Its protein product is CASAPGSSYEQYF. The rearrangement joins TRBV7-9 to TRBJ2-7; D might be TRBD2 (5 bases). The ends were cut back, 8 bases at V and 0 bases at J, with 11 bases in the middle. The CDR3 is 13 amino acids. Germline V gives CDR1 SEHNR, CDR2 FQNEAQ (reference sequence).

The chain has TRBV7-9 and TRBJ2-1; D perhaps matches TRBD1 (5 bases). This CDR3 spans 12 amino acids. Germline V gene lookup returns CDR1 SEHNR and CDR2 FQNEAQ (reference sequence). Trimming shortened V by 1 base and J by 14 bases, and 12 bases separated the two germline ends. The CDR3, as DNA: TGTGCCAGCAGCTTAGACAATGCCAGGGAGTTCTTC. This translates into CASSLDNAREFF.

This clone was picked up a small number of times. V and J are TRBV30 and TRBJ1-5; D possibly corresponds to TRBD1 (5 bases). Trimming took 4 bases from V and 9 from J, leaving 13 bases between them. In germline, CDR1 is GTSNPN, CDR2 SVGIG (reference sequence). The CDR3 length is 12 residues. CDR3 in amino acids: CAWTEGPGPQHF. The DNA for the CDR3 is TGTGCCTGGACAGAGGGGCCAGGGCCCCAGCATTTT.

As DNA, the CDR3 is TGTGCCACGGAGGGAGGGGGGAATGAGCAGTTCTTC. It yields the protein CATEGGGNEQFF. This chain connects TRBV19 to TRBJ2-1; D is possibly TRBD2 (7 bases). Per the germline V gene, CDR1 is LNHDA and CDR2 is SQIVND (reference sequence). The CDR3 loop spans 12 amino acids. V gave up 10 bases and J gave up 7 bases, with 14 bases separating them.

The V gene is TRBV5-4, the J gene TRBJ1-2; 8 nucleotides line up with TRBD1. The V gene end was trimmed by 6 bases and the J gene end by 2 bases; junction bases not matched to a gene: 15. The germline gives CDR1 SGHNT, CDR2 YYREEE (reference sequence). This CDR3 spans 17 amino acids. The chain's CDR3 is CASTSVPKRTGNYGYTF. The CDR3 region has the DNA TGTGCCAGCACCTCCGTACCCAAAAGGACAGGGAACTATGGCTACACCTTC. The full variable domain, its missing parts supplied by reference TRBV5-4 and TRBJ1-2, is ETGVTQSPTHLIKTRGQQVTLRCSSQSGHNTVSWYQQALGQGPQFIFQYYREEENGRGNFPPRFSGLQFPNYSSELNVNALELDDSALYLCASTSVPKRTGNYGYTFGSGTRLTVV.